What follows are 25 T cell receptor beta chains derived from one specimen sequenced in a study of shared clonotypes between healthy human individuals. Naive CD8 cells comprised CD45RO-negative, CCR7-positively selected cells, excluding terminally differentiated effector memory CD45RA+ cells. Libraries were prepared by immunoSEQ multiplex PCR; TCRdb keeps only in-frame clonotypes and omits some of them. The sample shows about 2 million clones, approximately 94% of them seen only once. Input material: naive CD8+ T cells sorted from blood. All receptors derive from a man younger than 30 in good health.

J is TRBJ1-5 and V is TRBV2, with D unresolved. The CDR3 is 12 residues long. V was shortened by 3 bases and J by 7 bases, with 7 bases between the two germline ends. Looked up from germline, CDR1 is SNHLY and CDR2 is FYNNEI. The CDR3, as DNA: TGTGCCAGCAGTGATTCGATACAGCCCCAGCATTTT. The encoded protein is CASSDSIQPQHF.

The genes are TRBV12-5 and TRBJ1-2; D possibly corresponds to TRBD1 (6 bases). The V and J ends lost 2 bases and 4 bases respectively, with 11 bases between them. This CDR3 is built from 14 residues. The germline V gene encodes CDR1 LGHNT and CDR2 FRNRAP. This CDR3 is CASGLSTGFYGYTF. The CDR3 nucleotides read TGTGCTAGTGGTTTGTCTACAGGGTTCTATGGCTACACCTTC.

V usage is TRBV5-1 and J usage is TRBJ1-2, with D perhaps matching TRBD1 (5 bases). Trimming left V 0 bases short and J 6 bases short, with 12 bases between. The germline gives CDR1 SGHRS, CDR2 YFSETQ. This CDR3 spans 14 amino acids. CDR3 DNA: TGCGCCAGCAGCTTGGGCGGCGGGGGTGATGGCTACACCTTC. Translation: CASSLGGGGDGYTF.

The chain employs TRBV18 and TRBJ1-2; the match to TRBD1 covers 7 bases. The CDR3 has 14 amino acids. Germline V gene lookup returns CDR1 KGHSH and CDR2 LQKENI. V gave up 0 bases and J gave up 2 bases; unmatched junction bases: 0. The CDR3 sequence: CASSPPGQNYGYTF. The CDR3 region has the DNA TGTGCCAGCTCACCACCGGGACAGAACTATGGCTACACCTTC.

The sample holds one count of this clone. The chain joins TRBV4-2 to TRBJ2-7; 8 nucleotides line up with TRBD2. The CDR3 covers 16 residues. Germline trimming cut 0 bases from V and 1 base from J; bases unmatched to any gene: 5. The germline gives CDR1 LGHNA, CDR2 YNFKEQ. CDR3 amino acids: CASSQEGGGQSYEQYF. Written as DNA, the CDR3 is TGTGCCAGCAGCCAAGAAGGCGGGGGGCAATCCTACGAGCAGTACTTC.

The V call is TRBV27, the J call TRBJ2-1; D is unclear. The V gene lost 3 bases and the J gene lost 11 bases, with 14 bases spanning the gap. CDR1 is MNHEY, CDR2 SMNVEV, per germline (reference sequence). This CDR3 has 13 amino acids. DNA for the CDR3: TGTGCCAGCAGTTTGAGGACCAACCAAAAGCAGTTCTTC. Encoded protein: CASSLRTNQKQFF.

In DNA, the CDR3 is TGTGCCAGTGGTGCAATTTGGGGGGCTGATTATGGCTACACCTTC. Amino acids: CASGAIWGADYGYTF. The chain uses TRBV19 and TRBJ1-2; D possibly corresponds to TRBD1 (6 bases). This CDR3 is built from 15 residues. The germline V gene has CDR1 LNHDA and CDR2 SQIVND (reference sequence). Trimming stripped 8 bases from V and 5 bases from J, with 21 bases between.

The CDR3 here is CASSLAGGYGYTF. In DNA, the CDR3 is TGTGCCAGCAGTTTGGCAGGGGGCTATGGCTACACCTTC. The chain uses TRBV6-9 and TRBJ1-2, with 7 bases matching TRBD1. The germline V gene encodes CDR1 MNHGY and CDR2 SVAAGI. The CDR3 is 13 amino acids. J was trimmed by 4 bases and V by 4 bases; bases with no gene match: 3.

This clone was picked up one time. The V call is TRBV29-1, the J call TRBJ2-7; D might be TRBD1 (5 bases). V lost 7 bases to trimming and J lost 5 bases, with 18 bases between them. This CDR3 is built from 13 residues. The V gene's germline CDR1 is SQVTM and CDR2 ANQGSEA. In DNA form, the CDR3 reads TGCAGCGGGAAGAAGGGGATTAAGGACGAGCAGTACTTC. This gives the protein CSGKKGIKDEQYF.

This clone occurred once. The gene calls are TRBV4-1 and TRBJ1-5; D is possibly TRBD1 (5 bases). CDR1 and CDR2 (germline): MGHRA, YSYEKL. The CDR3 has 15 residues. V was pared by 1 base and J by 4 bases, with 11 bases between. The DNA of the CDR3 is TGCGCCAGCAGCCAAGGGGAGACAGAGAATCAGCCCCAGCATTTT. It specifies CASSQGETENQPQHF.

This sequence joins TRBV28 and TRBJ2-1; the D gene is possibly TRBD2 (6 bases). Trimming removed 5 bases from V and 7 bases from J, with 15 bases in between. Looked up from germline, CDR1 is MDHEN and CDR2 is SYDVKM. CDR3 length: 14 residues. The CDR3 sequence is CASSPYGGGNEQFF. CDR3 in DNA: TGTGCCAGCAGTCCCTATGGGGGAGGAAATGAGCAGTTCTTC.

The rearrangement uses TRBV12-5 and TRBJ1-6; perhaps TRBD1 as D (6 bases). There are 16 residues in the CDR3. Germline CDR1 LGHNT, CDR2 FRNRAP. With 5 bases removed from V and 0 bases from J, the gap between germline ends came to 11 bases. The CDR3 DNA sequence: TGTGCTAGTGGTGGGGACACGAGCTCCTATAATTCACCCCTCCACTTT. As protein: CASGGDTSSYNSPLHF.

The chain combines TRBV5-8 with TRBJ2-3; D is ambiguous. Germline V CDR1 and CDR2: SGHTS, YDEGEE. V was clipped by 0 bases and J by 3 bases, with 11 bases between them. This CDR3 spans 15 amino acids. The CDR3 loop reads CASSLEGSRTDTQYF. The CDR3 coding sequence is TGTGCCAGCAGCTTGGAGGGCAGTCGGACAGATACGCAGTATTTT.

This CDR3 reads CASSEAGAGSTDTQYF. The CDR3 coding sequence is TGTGCCAGCAGTGAAGCGGGAGCGGGGAGCACAGATACGCAGTATTTT. V usage is TRBV2 and J usage is TRBJ2-3; 7 bases are shared with TRBD2. The V gene's germline CDR1 is SNHLY and CDR2 FYNNEI. The CDR3 contains 16 residues. J was trimmed by 0 bases and V by 0 bases; bases with no gene match: 3.

V and J are TRBV4-1 and TRBJ1-3, with D unclear. The CDR3 covers 14 residues. Deletions cut 1 base from V and 8 bases from J, with 12 bases between. Germline CDR1 MGHRA, CDR2 YSYEKL. Here the CDR3 DNA reads TGCGCCAGCAGCCAAGTTCGCTTCGGGGACACCATATATTTT. Its translation: CASSQVRFGDTIYF.

Worth noting for this clone: Other nucleotide sequences from this sample produce the same CDR3. V gene TRBV27 combines with J gene TRBJ2-3, with D perhaps matching TRBD2 (6 bases). The V and J ends lost 6 bases and 0 bases respectively, with 10 bases between them. The CDR3 has 14 amino acids. Germline CDR1 and CDR2: MNHEY and SMNVEV (reference sequence). The CDR3 bases are TGTGCCAGCAGCTCCGGGGGAAGCACAGATACGCAGTATTTT. It is translated as CASSSGGSTDTQYF.

Turning to this clone: Other nucleotide sequences from this sample produce the same CDR3. The chain has TRBV27 and TRBJ2-7; possible D gene TRBD2, 5 bases. Per germline, CDR1 MNHEY and CDR2 SMNVEV (reference sequence). The V end was cut by 5 bases, the J end by 3 bases, with 11 bases between. This CDR3 spans 13 amino acids. Here the CDR3 DNA reads TGTGCCAGCAGTCCCGGACTGCACTACGAGCAGTACTTC. Its translation: CASSPGLHYEQYF.

V gene TRBV5-1 combines with J gene TRBJ1-2; 11 bases align to TRBD1. The CDR3 consists of 16 residues. Germline CDR1 SGHRS, CDR2 YFSETQ. Trimming removed 3 bases from V and 4 bases from J; junction bases left unmatched: 8. The CDR3 bases are TGCGCCAGCAGCTCCGGACAGGGGGCCGGTGGCTATGGCTACACCTTC. Its protein is CASSSGQGAGGYGYTF.

This clone was seen a single time. This rearrangement joins TRBV2 to TRBJ1-5; 8 nucleotides line up with TRBD1. The J segment lost 0 bases and the V segment lost 8 bases, leaving 18 bases of the junction unmatched. The CDR3 spans 19 residues. Looked up from germline, CDR1 is SNHLY and CDR2 is FYNNEI. The CDR3, as DNA: TGTGCCAGCGGACAGGGAGGGGTTTACAGGGATTATAGCAATCAGCCCCAGCATTTT. This encodes CASGQGGVYRDYSNQPQHF.

V usage is TRBV9 and J usage is TRBJ2-2; a possible D gene is TRBD2 (6 bases). There are 15 residues in the CDR3. In germline, CDR1 is SGDLS, CDR2 YYNGEE. The V end lost 4 bases, the J end lost 2 bases, and 12 bases lay between the germline ends. DNA of the CDR3: TGTGCCAGCAGCCCCCGCGGGACCAACACCGGGGAGCTGTTTTTT. This gives the protein CASSPRGTNTGELFF.

The table lists this clone with a few counts. Other DNA variants within this sample encode the same CDR3. The V and J genes are TRBV7-2 and TRBJ2-7, with D unclear. This CDR3 is 11 amino acids long. Looked up from germline, CDR1 is SGHTA and CDR2 is FQGNSA. Between the trimmed V and J ends, which lost 5 bases and 3 bases, there was a span of 5 bases. CDR3 loop: CASSTNYEQYF. CDR3 nucleotide sequence: TGTGCCAGCAGCACAAACTACGAGCAGTACTTC.

The chain couples TRBV29-1 to TRBJ2-7; D unclear. With 0 bases removed from V and 4 bases from J, the gap between germline ends came to 10 bases. In germline, CDR1 is SQVTM, CDR2 ANQGSEA. This CDR3 spans 13 amino acids. This CDR3 reads CSVEDTTRYEQYF. DNA of the CDR3: TGCAGCGTTGAAGATACGACGCGGTACGAGCAGTACTTC.

This chain links TRBV6-5 with TRBJ1-4; D gene uncertain. The germline V and J ends were trimmed by 5 bases and 12 bases, with 10 bases remaining between them. The CDR3 loop spans 11 amino acids. From germline, CDR1 is MNHEY and CDR2 SVGAGI. CDR3 nucleotides: TGTGCCAGCAGTACGGACGGTGAACTGTTTTTT. Translating it yields CASSTDGELFF.

The V call is TRBV7-9, the J call TRBJ1-1; D may be TRBD1 (5 bases). Trimming took off 6 bases at V and 7 bases at J, with 15 bases between the two ends. The CDR3 loop spans 13 amino acids. In germline, CDR1 is SEHNR, CDR2 FQNEAQ (reference sequence). CDR3 sequence (DNA): TGTGCCAGCAGGTCCGGGACCTCCTATGAAGCTTTCTTT. It codes for CASRSGTSYEAFF.

The chain joins TRBV4-1 to TRBJ1-5; the match to TRBD1 covers 7 bases. V shed 5 bases and J 6 bases; nucleotides not matched to a gene: 13. The CDR3 contains 16 residues. Germline CDR1 and CDR2: MGHRA and YSYEKL. CDR3 nucleotides: TGCGCCAGCAGCTCACCAGGGGGGGAGGGGGTTCAGCCCCAGCATTTT. This gives the protein CASSSPGGEGVQPQHF.